Listed here is a single T cell receptor (beta chain). Its antigen is unknown. The data belong to a study of cytotoxic CD8 clonotypes in ibrutinib-treated CLL. The overall study: The group held roughly ten relapsed/refractory and about 15 treatment-naive patients, with roughly 17 IGHV unmutated. Investigators reported roughly 24 partial and 2 complete responses; after median roughly 70 months, 14 patients remained remitted and about twelve progressed.

Overall study results and limits: Clonality went up at ibrutinib response and then declined back toward baseline at progression.

Per germline, CDR1 SGHNT and CDR2 YYREEE (reference sequence). V was shortened by 3 bases and J by 8 bases, with 11 bases between the two germline ends. This CDR3 is built from 12 residues. Sequenced by immunoSEQ multiplex PCR; TCRdb stores in-frame clones only, minus some. The table records over 120,000 clones, around 82% of them present only once. This TCR derives from a human donor with chronic lymphocytic leukemia. The genes are TRBV5-4 and TRBJ1-2; D is ambiguous. Sequences were derived from PBMCs, sampled after 36 months of ibrutinib treatment. As DNA, the CDR3 is TGTGCCAGCAGCTCTACTCGCTGGGGCTACACCTTC. Its protein product is CASSSTRWGYTF.